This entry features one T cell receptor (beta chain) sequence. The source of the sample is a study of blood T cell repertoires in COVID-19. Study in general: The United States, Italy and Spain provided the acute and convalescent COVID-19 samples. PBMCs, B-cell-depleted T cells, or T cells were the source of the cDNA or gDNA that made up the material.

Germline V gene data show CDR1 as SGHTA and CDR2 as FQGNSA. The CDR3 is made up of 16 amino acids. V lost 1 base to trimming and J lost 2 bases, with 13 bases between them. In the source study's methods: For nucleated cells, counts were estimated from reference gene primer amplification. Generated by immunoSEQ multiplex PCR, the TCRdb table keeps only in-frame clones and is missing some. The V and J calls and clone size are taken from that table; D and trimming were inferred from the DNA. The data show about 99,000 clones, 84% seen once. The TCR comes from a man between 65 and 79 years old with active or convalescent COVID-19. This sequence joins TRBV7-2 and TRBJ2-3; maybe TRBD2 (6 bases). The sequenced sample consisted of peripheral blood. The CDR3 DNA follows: TGTGCCAGCAGCTTAGAGTGGGGGGATCCCACAGATACGCAGTATTTT. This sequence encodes CASSLEWGDPTDTQYF.